This TCR beta chain appears in the sequencing data of a study of shared clonotypes between healthy human individuals. TCRdb keeps only in-frame clones here, not all; method: immunoSEQ multiplex PCR. Counted here are roughly 1 million clones, around 82% occurring once; the ten biggest clones make up about 0.52%. Trimming shortened V by 6 bases and J by 4 bases, and 12 bases separated the two germline ends. The CDR3 runs to 13 residues. The germline V gene encodes CDR1 SNHLY and CDR2 FYNNEI. This receptor was taken from a man in his late teens or twenties in good health. Some clones in this sample may be carry-over from other donors' samples. The sequenced sample consisted of memory CD4+ T cells from PBMCs. The sample's subset: CD45RA-negative fraction. The chain has TRBV2 and TRBJ2-5; tentatively, D is TRBD1 (7 bases). For the CDR3, the DNA is TGTGCCAGCAGGGGGGGACAGATAGAGACCCAGTACTTC. Residues: CASRGGQIETQYF. Variable domain in full (rest from reference TRBV2 and TRBJ2-5): EPEVTQTPSHQVTQMGQEVILRCVPISNHLYFYWYRQILGQKVEFLVSFYNNEISEKSEIFDDQFSVERPDGSNFTLKIRSTKLEDSAMYFCASRGGQIETQYFGPGTRLLVL.